The 9 T cell receptor beta chains given below trace back to one sample, sequenced in a study of T cells in Graves' hyperthyroidism and ophthalmopathy. RNA transcripts served as the template for amplifying TCR beta CDR3 regions. A set of HTBI primers served as the primers for a first-round RT-PCR of the TCR CDR3. TCRdb reprocessed the multiplex PCR reads via MiXCR and lists one record per CDR3 protein. This sample has about 360,000 distinct CDR3 sequences, with 15% to 18% found just once. Material: blood. The origin of the receptors is a woman younger than 35 with Graves' hyperthyroidism that later progressed to Graves' ophthalmopathy.

A few counts support this clonotype. The chain recombines TRBV20-1 with TRBJ2-7; the D gene is possibly TRBD2 (5 bases). Germline V gives CDR1 DFQATT, CDR2 SNEGSKA (reference sequence). The CDR3 extends over 11 amino acids. V was shortened by 3 bases and J by 7 bases, with 10 bases between the two germline ends. CDR3 sequence (DNA): TGCAGTGCTAGTGCAGCGGCTGAGCAGTACTTC. Its translation is CSASAAAEQYF.

This clonotype was seen repeatedly, ten times or more. The chain links TRBV7-2 to TRBJ2-7; TRBD2 matches 7 bases. This CDR3 has 15 amino acids. Germline CDR1 is SGHTA and CDR2 is FQGNSA. V lost 2 bases to trimming and J lost 2 bases; unmatched junction nucleotides: 6. CDR3 residues: CASSLKPSGTYEQYF. CDR3 bases: TGTGCCAGCAGCTTAAAGCCTAGCGGAACCTACGAGCAGTACTTC.

This clonotype was counted between two and nine times. The chain is built from TRBV6-1 and TRBJ1-5; a weak D match, TRBD1 (5 bases). V was trimmed by 1 base and J by 9 bases, leaving 19 bases between them. The CDR3 is 16 amino acids. Germline V gives CDR1 MNHNS, CDR2 SASEGT. CDR3 coding DNA: TGTGCCAGCAGTGAAGGTCGTGGCAGGGCCTATTTGCCCCAGCATTTT. This codes for CASSEGRGRAYLPQHF.

This sequence joins TRBV24-1 and TRBJ1-1; D is undetermined. The CDR3 runs 13 residues. Germline V lookup: CDR1 KGHDR, CDR2 SFDVKD. V lost 3 bases, J lost 1 base, and 5 bases lay in between. The CDR3 DNA sequence: TGTGCCACCAGTGATCCACCGAACACTGAAGCTTTCTTT. It specifies CATSDPPNTEAFF.

This clonotype has a count of ten or more. J is TRBJ2-7 and V is TRBV2, with unresolved D. The V end was cut by 6 bases, the J end by 1 base, with 13 bases between. The CDR3 consists of 14 residues. The germline V gene encodes CDR1 SNHLY and CDR2 FYNNEI. The CDR3 DNA is TGTGCCAGCAGCCCACGTGGAATATCCTACGAGCAGTACTTC. Its translation is CASSPRGISYEQYF.

This clonotype appeared many times. The CDR3 reads CASSPDRGLGQPQHF. Here the CDR3 DNA reads TGTGCCAGCAGTCCAGACAGGGGGCTCGGTCAGCCCCAGCATTTT. This chain connects TRBV12-3 or TRBV12-4 to TRBJ1-5; 10 bases align to TRBD1. There are 15 residues in the CDR3. The V gene end was trimmed by 5 bases and the J gene end by 6 bases; junction bases not matched to a gene: 7.

This clonotype was seen at least ten times. The J gene is TRBJ2-2, the V gene TRBV10-3; possible D gene TRBD2, 6 bases. V was pared by 5 bases and J by 4 bases, with 17 bases between. CDR1 and CDR2 (germline): ENHRY, SYGVKD. The CDR3 length is 16 residues. The CDR3 region has the DNA TGTGCCATCAGTCACCGACTAGAACGGGGCACCGGGGAGCTGTTTTTT. It codes for CAISHRLERGTGELFF.

Ten or more counts support this clonotype. The chain employs TRBV2 and TRBJ2-5; D unresolved. V was cut by 4 bases and J by 2 bases, with 11 bases left in between. Per the germline V gene, CDR1 is SNHLY and CDR2 is FYNNEI. The CDR3 is 14 amino acids. Here the CDR3 reads CASSAWAEQETQYF. As DNA, the CDR3 is TGTGCCAGCAGTGCGTGGGCGGAACAAGAGACCCAGTACTTC.

This clonotype was found a few times. This rearrangement joins TRBV5-4 to TRBJ2-7; 8 bases align to TRBD1. The CDR3 consists of 14 residues. The V segment lost 2 bases and the J segment 7 bases; nucleotides outside the gene matches: 8. Per the germline V gene, CDR1 is SGHNT and CDR2 is YYREEE (reference sequence). The CDR3 loop is CASSLGDRSQEQYF. The CDR3 nucleotides are TGTGCCAGCAGCTTAGGGGACAGGTCCCAGGAGCAGTACTTC.